Shown below are 9 T cell receptor beta chains from a single sample sequenced in a study of blood T cell repertoires in COVID-19. Clones were read by immunoSEQ multiplex PCR, and TCRdb kept only the in-frame ones, dropping some. This table has about 190,000 clones, around 79% appearing once. The sequenced material came from peripheral blood. Receptors were obtained from a woman aged 50 to 60 with acute or convalescent COVID-19.

The chain couples TRBV19 to TRBJ1-1, with TRBD1 identical over 8 bases. This CDR3 has 16 amino acids. From germline, CDR1 is LNHDA and CDR2 SQIVND (reference sequence). V was pared by 5 bases and J by 0 bases, with 8 bases of the junction left unmatched. This chain's CDR3 is CASSSGTGTLNTEAFF. CDR3 coding DNA: TGTGCCAGTAGTTCCGGGACAGGTACCTTGAACACTGAAGCTTTCTTT.

V gene TRBV7-2 combines with J gene TRBJ1-4, with D unresolved. The ends were cut back, 4 bases at V and 10 bases at J, with 7 bases in the middle. Per germline, CDR1 SGHTA and CDR2 FQGNSA. This CDR3 is 11 amino acids long. CDR3 residues: CASSSSGKLFF. Here the CDR3 DNA reads TGTGCCAGCAGCTCCTCCGGAAAACTGTTTTTT.

This clone was seen a few times. The chain is built from TRBV10-3 and TRBJ1-1; tentative D call: TRBD1 (6 bases). Trimming removed 0 bases from V and 1 base from J, with 9 bases in between. This CDR3 has 15 residues. CDR1 and CDR2 (germline): ENHRY, SYGVKD. CDR3 nucleotide sequence: TGTGCCATCAGTGAGTCCAGGGGAGCGAACACTGAAGCTTTCTTT. Its protein product is CAISESRGANTEAFF.

The rearrangement uses TRBV7-2 and TRBJ2-3; 12 bases align to TRBD2. The CDR3 totals 16 residues. The V gene's germline CDR1 is SGHTA and CDR2 FQGNSA. With 3 bases clipped from V and 2 bases from J, the junction kept 3 bases outside the gene matches. This CDR3 is CASSFGLAGNTDTQYF. CDR3 bases: TGTGCCAGCAGCTTTGGACTAGCGGGGAACACAGATACGCAGTATTTT. Filled out from reference TRBV7-2 and TRBJ2-3, the complete variable domain reads GAGVSQSPSNKVTEKGKDVELRCDPISGHTALYWYRQSLGQGLEFLIYFQGNSAPDKSGLPSDRFSAERTGGSVSTLTIQRTQQEDSAVYLCASSFGLAGNTDTQYFGPGTRLTVL.

The rearrangement joins TRBV6-6 to TRBJ1-2; the D gene is possibly TRBD1 (5 bases). Between the trimmed V and J ends, which lost 0 bases and 4 bases, there was a span of 6 bases. This CDR3 comprises 13 residues. CDR1 is MNHNY, CDR2 SVGAGI, per germline (reference sequence). The CDR3 spells CASSYSDSYGYTF. The DNA of the CDR3 is TGTGCCAGCAGTTACTCCGACAGCTATGGCTACACCTTC.

This clone occurred once. The chain recombines TRBV28 with TRBJ1-2, with 9 bases lining up with TRBD1. Germline V gene lookup returns CDR1 MDHEN and CDR2 SYDVKM. V was pared by 2 bases and J by 0 bases, with 1 base of the junction left unmatched. The CDR3 extends over 15 amino acids. CDR3 nucleotides: TGTGCCAGCAGTTTAGGGACAGGGCCTAACTATGGCTACACCTTC. Residues: CASSLGTGPNYGYTF.

Regarding this clone: Other nucleotide sequences in the sample specify the same CDR3. The rearrangement uses TRBV27 and TRBJ1-6, with 10 bases lining up with TRBD1. V shed 5 bases, J shed 10 bases, and the junction held 5 bases outside the gene matches. Germline CDR1 reads MNHEY; CDR2 reads SMNVEV (reference sequence). The CDR3 loop spans 14 amino acids. Written as DNA, the CDR3 is TGTGCCAGCAGTCTCGGGACAGGGGCCTCACCCCTCCACTTT. It translates to CASSLGTGASPLHF.

This clone was seen more than once but under ten times. The same CDR3 arises from other DNA sequences in this sample as well. The chain has TRBV6-5 and TRBJ1-1; 7 nucleotides match TRBD1. With V trimmed by 0 bases and J by 0 bases, 1 base remained unmatched. The CDR3 runs to 15 residues. CDR1 is MNHEY and CDR2 is SVGAGI in the germline V gene. CDR3 nucleotides: TGTGCCAGCAGTTACTCTAGGGGGCTGAACACTGAAGCTTTCTTT. Amino acids: CASSYSRGLNTEAFF.

This clone was counted between two and nine times. The chain employs TRBV6-1 and TRBJ2-3; D gene ambiguous. CDR1 and CDR2 from the germline V gene are MNHNS and SASEGT. V lost 1 base to trimming and J lost 6 bases, with 5 bases between them. The CDR3 is 12 amino acids. Here the CDR3 reads CASSEVRDTQYF. The CDR3 nucleotides are TGTGCCAGCAGTGAAGTGCGGGATACGCAGTATTTT.